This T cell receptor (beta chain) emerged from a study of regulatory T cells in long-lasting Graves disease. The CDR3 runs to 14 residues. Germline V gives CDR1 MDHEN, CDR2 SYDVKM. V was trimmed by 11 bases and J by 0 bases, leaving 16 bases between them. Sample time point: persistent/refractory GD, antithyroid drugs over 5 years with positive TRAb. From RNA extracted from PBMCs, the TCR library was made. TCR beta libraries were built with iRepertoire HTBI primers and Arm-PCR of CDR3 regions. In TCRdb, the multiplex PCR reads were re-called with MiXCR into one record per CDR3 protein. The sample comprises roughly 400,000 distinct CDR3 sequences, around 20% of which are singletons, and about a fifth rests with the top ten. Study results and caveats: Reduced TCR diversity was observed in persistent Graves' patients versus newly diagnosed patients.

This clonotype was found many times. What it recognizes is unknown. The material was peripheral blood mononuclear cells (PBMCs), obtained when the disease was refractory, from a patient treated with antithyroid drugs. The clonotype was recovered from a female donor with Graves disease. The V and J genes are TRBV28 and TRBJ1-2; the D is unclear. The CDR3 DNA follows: TGTGCCGGCAACCTATCGGGAGCTAACTATGGCTACACCTTC. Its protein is CAGNLSGANYGYTF.